These 25 T cell receptor beta chains were all obtained from the same sample, sequenced in a study of cytotoxic CD8 clonotypes in ibrutinib-treated CLL. Assay: immunoSEQ multiplex PCR; the TCRdb copy retains only in-frame clones and omits some. Among more than 300,000 clones listed, 70% to 80% were seen once. This specimen consisted of PBMCs, obtained before ibrutinib treatment. The receptor set was obtained from a human donor with chronic lymphocytic leukemia.

The genes are TRBV11-2 and TRBJ2-7, with 7 bases that match TRBD2. V lost 7 bases and J lost 0; bases outside the gene matches: 9. Germline CDR1 SGHAT, CDR2 FQNNGV. CDR3 size: 15 residues. CDR3 nucleotide sequence: TGTGCCAGCAACAGAGCGGGGAGATTCTCCTACGAGCAGTACTTC. Its translation is CASNRAGRFSYEQYF. Using reference TRBV11-2 and TRBJ2-7 for the parts outside the CDR3, the full variable domain is EAGVAQSPRYKIIEKRQSVAFWCNPISGHATLYWYQQILGQGPKLLIQFQNNGVVDDSQLPKDRFSAERLKGVDSTLKIQPAKLEDSAVYLCASNRAGRFSYEQYFGPGTRLTVT.

The rearrangement uses TRBV5-1 and TRBJ2-1; D gene ambiguous. The germline V gene has CDR1 SGHRS and CDR2 YFSETQ. Trimming removed 1 base from V and 0 bases from J, with 8 bases in between. The CDR3 has 15 amino acids. The CDR3 region has the DNA TGCGCCAGCAGCTTGATCGGGCCCTCCTACAATGAGCAGTTCTTC. This gives the protein CASSLIGPSYNEQFF.

This clone showed up just once. V gene TRBV4-1 combines with J gene TRBJ1-5; D is unclear. The V end was cut by 4 bases, the J end by 8 bases, with 15 bases between. CDR3 size: 14 residues. CDR1 MGHRA and CDR2 YSYEKL come from the germline V gene. CDR3 loop: CASSLTARNEPQHF. DNA for the CDR3: TGCGCCAGCAGCCTAACGGCCAGAAACGAGCCCCAGCATTTT.

V is TRBV5-1 and J is TRBJ2-7, with TRBD2 identical over 16 bases. The ends lost 4 bases at V and 0 bases at J; junction bases unmatched: 7. The CDR3 covers 18 residues. Germline-derived CDR1 and CDR2 are SGHRS and YFSETQ. CDR3 bases: TGCGCCAGCAGCCCGGGACTAGCGGGAGGGCTGAGCTCCTACGAGCAGTACTTC. Translating gives CASSPGLAGGLSSYEQYF.

The rearrangement joins TRBV6-1 to TRBJ1-1; the match to TRBD1 covers 7 bases. In germline, CDR1 is MNHNS, CDR2 SASEGT. Trimming removed 5 bases from V and 2 bases from J; junction bases left unmatched: 2. The CDR3 is 13 amino acids. This chain's CDR3 is CASSWTGNTEAFF. CDR3 coding DNA: TGTGCCAGCAGTTGGACAGGCAACACTGAAGCTTTCTTT.

This chain uses TRBV5-1 with TRBJ2-1; TRBD1 or TRBD2 may be the D gene (5 bases each). The CDR3 contains 15 residues. Germline-derived CDR1 and CDR2 are SGHRS and YFSETQ. The V gene lost 9 bases and the J gene lost 0 bases, with 16 bases spanning the gap. The CDR3 is CAILGVTSSYNEQFF. The CDR3 bases are TGCGCCATCCTGGGGGTGACAAGCTCCTACAATGAGCAGTTCTTC. Variable domain in full (rest from reference TRBV5-1 and TRBJ2-1): KAGVTQTPRYLIKTRGQQVTLSCSPISGHRSVSWYQQTPGQGLQFLFEYFSETQRNKGNFPGRFSGRQFSNSRSEMNVSTLELGDSALYLCAILGVTSSYNEQFFGPGTRLTVL.

The chain has TRBV2 and TRBJ2-4; D uncertain. The CDR3 has 14 amino acids. CDR1 and CDR2 (germline): SNHLY, FYNNEI. Trimming stripped 4 bases from V and 5 bases from J, with 12 bases between. The DNA for the CDR3 is TGTGCCAGCAGTGGACTCCCGGGTCAAAACATTCAGTACTTC. Amino acids: CASSGLPGQNIQYF. Supplemented by reference TRBV2 and TRBJ2-4, the full variable domain reads EPEVTQTPSHQVTQMGQEVILRCVPISNHLYFYWYRQILGQKVEFLVSFYNNEISEKSEIFDDQFSVERPDGSNFTLKIRSTKLEDSAMYFCASSGLPGQNIQYFGAGTRLSVL.

The rearrangement joins TRBV29-1 to TRBJ2-7, with 9 bases fitting TRBD1. CDR3 length: 14 residues. Germline V gene lookup returns CDR1 SQVTM and CDR2 ANQGSEA. The ends lost 1 base at V and 4 bases at J; junction bases unmatched: 5. In DNA, the CDR3 is TGCAGCGTTGAAGGGGGGACAGGGCTTTACGAGCAGTACTTC. As protein: CSVEGGTGLYEQYF.

This chain joins TRBV6-5 and TRBJ2-7, with TRBD2 matching over 7 bases. There are 15 residues in the CDR3. The junction had 7 bases not matched to a gene; V was cut back by 1 base and J by 4 bases. CDR1 and CDR2 (germline): MNHEY, SVGAGI. The CDR3 loop reads CASSYYPREPYEQYF. Written as DNA, the CDR3 is TGTGCCAGCAGTTACTATCCGCGGGAGCCTTACGAGCAGTACTTC.

The chain links TRBV19 to TRBJ2-1; 8 bases agree with TRBD1. Germline V gives CDR1 LNHDA, CDR2 SQIVND (reference sequence). The CDR3 runs to 14 residues. The V gene end was trimmed by 5 bases and the J gene end by 9 bases; junction bases not matched to a gene: 9. As DNA, the CDR3 is TGTGCCAGTAGTGCCCGGGACAGGACTCTTGAGCAGTTCTTC. Translating it yields CASSARDRTLEQFF. The entire variable domain, with the rest obtained from reference TRBV19 and TRBJ2-1, is as follows: DGGITQSPKYLFRKEGQNVTLSCEQNLNHDAMYWYRQDPGQGLRLIYYSQIVNDFQKGDIAEGYSVSREKKESFPLTVTSAQKNPTAFYLCASSARDRTLEQFFGPGTRLTVL.

This clone came up once. V gene TRBV14 combines with J gene TRBJ1-2, with D possibly matching TRBD1 (5 bases). CDR3 size: 16 residues. Germline CDR1 and CDR2: SGHDN and FVKESK. The germline V and J ends were trimmed by 0 bases and 4 bases, with 15 bases remaining between them. CDR3 sequence: CASSQDTGSLPYGYTF. DNA for the CDR3: TGTGCCAGCAGCCAAGATACAGGATCACTCCCCTATGGCTACACCTTC.

The V call is TRBV28, the J call TRBJ1-4, with 8 nucleotides matching TRBD1. There are 15 residues in the CDR3. The germline CDR1 and CDR2 sequences are MDHEN and SYDVKM. V gave up 5 bases and J gave up 7 bases; unmatched junction bases: 9. CDR3 protein: CASSGPGQGFEKLFF. The DNA of the CDR3 is TGTGCCAGCAGTGGGCCCGGACAGGGCTTTGAAAAACTGTTTTTT.

This clone has only one observation. This same CDR3 is encoded by further DNA sequences in the sample. The chain links TRBV30 to TRBJ2-7; no definite D call. CDR3 length: 12 amino acids. Germline CDR1 reads GTSNPN; CDR2 reads SVGIG (reference sequence). Trimming took off 3 bases at V and 0 bases at J, with 6 bases between the two ends. The CDR3 sequence: CAWSLSSYEQYF. The CDR3 DNA is TGTGCCTGGAGCCTGAGCTCCTACGAGCAGTACTTC.

The V gene is TRBV4-3, the J gene TRBJ2-3, with 14 bases identical to TRBD2. Germline CDR1 is LGHNA and CDR2 is YSLEER. There are 16 residues in the CDR3. Unmatched junction bases numbered 6, after V lost 4 bases and J lost 6 bases. This CDR3 reads CASSPGLAGAWDTQYF. DNA of the CDR3: TGCGCCAGCAGCCCGGGACTAGCGGGAGCGTGGGATACGCAGTATTTT.

This clone showed up just a few times. The rearrangement joins TRBV5-1 to TRBJ2-1; the match to TRBD2 covers 9 bases. The V gene end was trimmed by 4 bases and the J gene end by 12 bases; junction bases not matched to a gene: 14. Germline values: CDR1 SGHRS, CDR2 YFSETQ. The CDR3 runs to 15 residues. In DNA form, the CDR3 reads TGCGCCAGCAGCGCCTCAGGGCTAGCGGGATTCAGGCAGTTCTTC. Protein: CASSASGLAGFRQFF.

This clone was recorded once. The V and J genes are TRBV4-3 and TRBJ2-7; 8 bases are a match to TRBD2. Germline V lookup: CDR1 LGHNA, CDR2 YSLEER. The V and J ends lost 1 base and 2 bases, in that order; junction bases with no gene match: 7. The CDR3 runs to 16 residues. The CDR3 sequence is CASSQGISGNTYEQYF. The CDR3, as DNA: TGCGCCAGCAGCCAAGGAATTAGCGGGAACACCTACGAGCAGTACTTC.

The V call is TRBV28, the J call TRBJ2-7, with TRBD2 matching 7 bases. The CDR3 covers 16 residues. Germline V gene data show CDR1 as MDHEN and CDR2 as SYDVKM. The junction had 8 bases not matched to a gene; V was cut back by 3 bases and J by 0 bases. The DNA for the CDR3 is TGTGCCAGCAGTTTCTTGCTCAGCGGGAACTCCTACGAGCAGTACTTC. Its protein is CASSFLLSGNSYEQYF.

The chain combines TRBV27 with TRBJ2-7; either TRBD1 or TRBD2 may fit D (5 bases each). Trimming removed 5 bases at V and 7 bases at J, with 21 bases between. The CDR3 totals 15 residues. The germline gives CDR1 MNHEY, CDR2 SMNVEV (reference sequence). This CDR3 reads CASSLSAGSLREQYF. The CDR3, as DNA: TGTGCCAGCAGTCTCTCGGCAGGGAGTTTACGGGAGCAGTACTTC.

As concerns this clone: The junction departs from germline at one end; a sequencing error may be responsible. The chain uses TRBV7-9 and TRBJ1-2; 10 nucleotides agree with TRBD1. The CDR3 is 14 amino acids. CDR1 is SEHNR, CDR2 FQNEAQ, per germline (reference sequence). The CDR3: CASSARQGARPLSF. The CDR3 DNA is TGTGCCAGCAGCGCCCGACAGGGGGCAAGGCCTTTATCCTTC.

The V gene is TRBV10-3, the J gene TRBJ1-2; 9 bases are a match to TRBD1. The CDR3 consists of 14 residues. V lost 7 bases, J lost 2 bases, and 5 bases stayed unmatched. Germline CDR1 is ENHRY and CDR2 is SYGVKD. The CDR3 nucleotides read TGTGCCATCACCTCCGGGACAGGGAACTATGGCTACACCTTC. Its protein is CAITSGTGNYGYTF.

This clone was counted only a few times. The V call is TRBV5-1, the J call TRBJ2-2, with D unresolved. The CDR3 is 15 residues long. The V gene's germline CDR1 is SGHRS and CDR2 YFSETQ. Trimming left V 5 bases short and J 1 base short, with 12 bases between. CDR3 loop: CASRRWARNTGELFF. The DNA of the CDR3 is TGCGCCAGCAGGCGCTGGGCGAGGAACACCGGGGAGCTGTTTTTT.

This clone has more than one count but fewer than ten. This chain uses TRBV7-2 with TRBJ2-5; TRBD1 aligns across 10 bases. V lost 3 bases, J lost 5 bases, and 6 bases stayed unmatched. CDR1 and CDR2 from the germline V gene are SGHTA and FQGNSA. This CDR3 region has 15 residues. The CDR3 DNA reads TGTGCCAGCAGCTTTCGACAGGGGGCAGGGGAGACCCAGTACTTC. It is translated as CASSFRQGAGETQYF.

Comment on this clone: A junction end diverges from the germline sequence, so it may reflect a read error. The V call is TRBV7-7, the J call TRBJ2-5, with D possibly being TRBD2 (7 bases). The CDR3 runs to 14 residues. Germline V lookup: CDR1 SSHAT, CDR2 FNYEAQ (reference sequence). The CDR3 DNA reads as TGTGCTAGCAGCAGGGGACTAAACCAAGAGACCCAGTACTTC. Its translation: CASSRGLNQETQYF.

The chain has TRBV27 and TRBJ2-1; TRBD2 matches at 8 bases. CDR3 size: 14 residues. The germline V gene has CDR1 MNHEY and CDR2 SMNVEV (reference sequence). V dropped 7 bases and J dropped 7; count of bases not matched to a gene: 9. The CDR3 region has the DNA TGTGCCAGCAATCGGGAGGGCCTAAGAAATGAGCAGTTCTTC. Amino acids: CASNREGLRNEQFF.

About this clone itself: Other nucleotide sequences from this sample produce the same CDR3. The rearrangement joins TRBV9 to TRBJ2-5; D tentatively fits TRBD1 or TRBD2 (5 bases each). V lost 0 bases, J lost 0 bases, and 6 bases lay in between. The CDR3 contains 14 residues. Looked up from germline, CDR1 is SGDLS and CDR2 is YYNGEE. The CDR3 protein is CASSVGGNQETQYF. CDR3 nucleotide sequence: TGTGCCAGCAGCGTAGGGGGGAACCAAGAGACCCAGTACTTC.